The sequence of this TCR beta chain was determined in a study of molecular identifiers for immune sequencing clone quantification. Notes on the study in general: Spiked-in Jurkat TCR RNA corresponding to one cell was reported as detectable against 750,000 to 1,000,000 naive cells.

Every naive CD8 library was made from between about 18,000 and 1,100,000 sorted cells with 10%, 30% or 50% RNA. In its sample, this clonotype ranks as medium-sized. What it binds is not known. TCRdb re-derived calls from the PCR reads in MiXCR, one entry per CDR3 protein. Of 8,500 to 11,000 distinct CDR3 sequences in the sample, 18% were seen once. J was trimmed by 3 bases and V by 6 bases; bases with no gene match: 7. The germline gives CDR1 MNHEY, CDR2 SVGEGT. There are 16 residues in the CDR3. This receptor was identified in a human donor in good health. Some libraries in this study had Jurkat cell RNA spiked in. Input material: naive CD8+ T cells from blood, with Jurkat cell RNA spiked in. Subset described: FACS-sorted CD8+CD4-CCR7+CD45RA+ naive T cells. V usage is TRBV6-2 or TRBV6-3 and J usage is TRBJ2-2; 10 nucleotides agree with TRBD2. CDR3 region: CASSPRGLADTGELFF. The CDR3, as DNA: TGTGCCAGCAGCCCCCGTGGACTAGCGGACACCGGGGAGCTGTTTTTT.